A single sample gave rise to the 28 T cell receptor beta chains below, sequenced in a study of T-cell reconstitution after alpha-beta-depleted transplantation in children. Preparing the TCRbeta library involved the use of unique molecular identifiers. TCRdb re-derived calls from the PCR reads in MiXCR, one entry per CDR3 protein. The sample gives some 600,000 distinct CDR3 sequences, 15% to 20% of which show up once; approximately 1% is in the top ten. The specimen was PBMCs from the stem cell graft donor, collected from the stem cell graft. The receptors here all came from a human donor who donated a stem cell graft to a child with acute myeloid leukemia.

This clonotype occurred many times. The rearrangement uses TRBV7-2 and TRBJ1-6; tentative D call: TRBD1 (5 bases). The CDR3 has 15 residues. Trimming cost V 5 bases and J 7 bases, with 15 bases left between them. Germline assignment: CDR1 SGHTA and CDR2 FQGNSA. The CDR3 nucleotides read TGTGCCAGCAGCCGCTTGGGGGTGCGGAATTCACCCCTCCACTTT. It specifies CASSRLGVRNSPLHF.

This clonotype has a count of ten or more. This rearrangement joins TRBV20-1 to TRBJ2-2, with 7 bases fitting TRBD1. The germline gives CDR1 DFQATT, CDR2 SNEGSKA (reference sequence). The V gene end was trimmed by 2 bases and the J gene end by 1 base; junction bases not matched to a gene: 7. The CDR3 covers 16 residues. DNA of the CDR3: TGCAGTGCTAGACGATCCGGGACAGTGAACACCGGGGAGCTGTTTTTT. This translates into CSARRSGTVNTGELFF.

The V and J genes are TRBV12-3 or TRBV12-4 and TRBJ2-3; D ambiguous. The V and J ends lost 3 bases and 2 bases respectively, with 6 bases between them. This CDR3 is built from 13 residues. CDR3 residues: CASSFEHTDTQYF. The CDR3 bases are TGTGCCAGCAGTTTCGAACACACAGATACGCAGTATTTT.

J is TRBJ1-4 and V is TRBV30, with D hard to call. Trimming pared 2 bases from V and 4 bases from J, leaving 11 bases between. Looked up from germline, CDR1 is GTSNPN and CDR2 is SVGIG (reference sequence). The CDR3 contains 14 residues. The CDR3 region is CAWSSQTLNEKLFF. CDR3 nucleotides: TGTGCCTGGAGTTCTCAGACGCTTAATGAAAAACTGTTTTTT. The full variable domain, with the rest looked up from reference TRBV30 and TRBJ1-4, is SQTIHQWPATLVQPVGSPLSLECTVEGTSNPNLYWYRQAAGRGLQLLFYSVGIGQISSEVPQNLSASRPQDRQFILSSKKLLLSDSGFYLCAWSSQTLNEKLFFGSGTQLSVL.

Only a few counts were recorded for this clonotype. This chain uses TRBV5-1 with TRBJ2-7, with 7 bases lining up with TRBD1. From germline, CDR1 is SGHRS and CDR2 YFSETQ. This CDR3 has 14 amino acids. V shed 2 bases, J shed 2 bases, and the junction held 4 bases outside the gene matches. CDR3 nucleotide sequence: TGCGCCAGCAGCTTCCGGGGACAGCCCTACGAGCAGTACTTC. Residues: CASSFRGQPYEQYF.

A single count supports this clonotype. This chain links TRBV12-3 or TRBV12-4 with TRBJ2-3, with 9 nucleotides matching TRBD1. Trimming removed 3 bases from V and 2 bases from J; junction bases left unmatched: 12. This CDR3 comprises 18 residues. CDR3 DNA sequence: TGTGCCAGCAGTTTTTGGCCCGGGACAGGGCCCCCCACAGATACGCAGTATTTT. Translating it yields CASSFWPGTGPPTDTQYF.

The rearrangement links TRBV20-1 to TRBJ2-5; D call uncertain. Trimming stripped 1 base from V and 1 base from J, with 13 bases between. This CDR3 has 15 residues. Looked up from germline, CDR1 is DFQATT and CDR2 is SNEGSKA (reference sequence). CDR3 loop: CSARGLEGVQETQYF. In nucleotides, the CDR3 is TGCAGTGCTAGAGGTCTCGAAGGCGTCCAAGAGACCCAGTACTTC.

There are many counts of this clonotype. V and J are TRBV7-8 and TRBJ1-1, with 7 bases that match TRBD1. CDR3 length equals 14 residues. V shed 1 base and J 4 bases; nucleotides not matched to a gene: 3. The germline V gene has CDR1 SGHVS and CDR2 FQNEAQ. The CDR3 DNA reads as TGTGCCAGCAGCTTAGGACAGGGTATCACTGAAGCTTTCTTT. It yields the protein CASSLGQGITEAFF.

Ten or more counts support this clonotype. The J gene is TRBJ2-5, the V gene TRBV5-6; TRBD2 might be the D (7 bases). This CDR3 is 12 amino acids long. V gave up 4 bases and J gave up 12 bases, with 16 bases separating them. Germline CDR1 is SGHDT and CDR2 is YYEEEE. In DNA, the CDR3 is TGTGCCAGCAGCGTGGGCCGCGGGGGCAAGTACTTC. Its translation is CASSVGRGGKYF.

Points on this clonotype: A much more abundant neighbour one base away suggests this may be a read error. This chain's CDR3 is CSASVRTEDFF. The CDR3 bases are TGCAGTGCTAGTGTAAGGACTGAAGATTTCTTT. The chain carries TRBV20-1 and TRBJ1-1; the D is unclear. The CDR3 consists of 11 residues. Germline CDR1 DFQATT, CDR2 SNEGSKA (reference sequence).

This sequence joins TRBV6-1 and TRBJ2-7; the D is unclear. This CDR3 spans 12 amino acids. CDR1 MNHNS and CDR2 SASEGT come from the germline V gene. V dropped 0 bases and J dropped 2 bases, with 2 bases sitting between them. The CDR3 DNA sequence: TGTGCCAGCAGTGAAGCCCCCTACGAGCAGTACGTC. The encoded protein is CASSEAPYEQYV.

In its sample, this clonotype was seen many times. This chain joins TRBV5-6 and TRBJ1-3; D unresolved. The CDR3 is made up of 13 amino acids. Germline-derived CDR1 and CDR2 are SGHDT and YYEEEE. The ends were cut back, 2 bases at V and 7 bases at J, with 10 bases in the middle. CDR3 in amino acids: CASSFGEINTIYF. CDR3 DNA sequence: TGTGCCAGCAGCTTTGGAGAGATTAACACCATATATTTT.

The chain couples TRBV25-1 to TRBJ1-1; D uncertain. The CDR3 is 13 residues long. CDR1 is MGHDK and CDR2 is SYGVNS in the germline V gene. The ends were cut back, 2 bases at V and 4 bases at J, with 8 bases in the middle. The chain's CDR3 is CASSEGEGTEAFF. The CDR3 DNA reads as TGTGCCAGCAGTGAAGGCGAAGGCACTGAAGCTTTCTTT.

This chain uses TRBV12-3 or TRBV12-4 with TRBJ2-4, with TRBD2 matching over 7 bases. The V segment lost 2 bases and the J segment 1 base; nucleotides outside the gene matches: 2. CDR3 length: 15 amino acids. For the CDR3, the DNA is TGTGCCAGCAGTTTATGGGGGGGGGCCAAAAACATTCAGTACTTC. Translating gives CASSLWGGAKNIQYF.

This clonotype has ten or more counts. The chain carries TRBV12-3 or TRBV12-4 and TRBJ2-2; no reliable D call. V was pared by 0 bases and J by 7 bases, with 6 bases between. CDR3 size: 13 residues. CDR3 amino acids: CASSLAQDGELFF. The CDR3 DNA is TGTGCCAGCAGTTTAGCGCAGGACGGGGAGCTGTTTTTT.

This rearrangement joins TRBV20-1 to TRBJ1-1; the match to TRBD1 covers 7 bases. CDR1 and CDR2 from the germline V gene are DFQATT and SNEGSKA (reference sequence). This CDR3 contains 14 residues. V lost 3 bases and J lost 1; bases outside the gene matches: 5. The CDR3 bases are TGCAGTGCTAGCATGAACAGGGGGAACACTGAAGCTTTCTTT. Translating it yields CSASMNRGNTEAFF.

This clonotype was seen a few times. The CDR3 DNA follows: TGCGCCAGCAGCCAAGATCTAGCTAGCGGGGGGGCAGATACGCAGTATTTT. Residues: CASSQDLASGGADTQYF. The J gene is TRBJ2-3, the V gene TRBV4-1; 12 nucleotides agree with TRBD2. This CDR3 spans 17 amino acids. Trimming at V came to 0 bases and at J to 4 bases, leaving 5 bases not matched to a gene. CDR1 is MGHRA, CDR2 YSYEKL, per germline.

This rearrangement joins TRBV7-2 to TRBJ2-7, with D possibly TRBD1 on 5 matching bases. V lost 2 bases to trimming and J lost 6 bases, with 11 bases between them. The CDR3 totals 13 residues. Germline V gene lookup returns CDR1 SGHTA and CDR2 FQGNSA. The CDR3 is CASSLKGSGEQYF. Written as DNA, the CDR3 is TGTGCCAGCAGCTTAAAGGGGTCCGGCGAGCAGTACTTC.

The CDR3 sequence: CASSLLVALTGEYF. Here the CDR3 DNA reads TGTGCCAGCAGTTTATTAGTAGCGCTAACAGGGGAGTATTTT. The chain carries TRBV27 and TRBJ2-3; 7 nucleotides match TRBD1. CDR1 and CDR2 (germline): MNHEY, SMNVEV (reference sequence). V shed 1 base and J 13 bases; nucleotides not matched to a gene: 11. The CDR3 length is 14 residues.

The chain couples TRBV7-2 to TRBJ2-1; no clear D. The CDR3 is 15 amino acids. Germline V lookup: CDR1 SGHTA, CDR2 FQGNSA. The V end lost 2 bases, the J end lost 3 bases, and 11 bases lay between the germline ends. In DNA, the CDR3 is TGTGCCAGCAGCTTAAGGCAACTGGTCTACAATGAGCAGTTCTTC. Protein: CASSLRQLVYNEQFF.

The chain couples TRBV10-3 to TRBJ1-4; D remains unclear. The V gene's germline CDR1 is ENHRY and CDR2 SYGVKD. The CDR3 is 12 residues long. V was shortened by 2 bases and J by 7 bases, with 5 bases between the two germline ends. The CDR3 protein is CAISEDGEKLFF. For the CDR3, the DNA is TGTGCCATCAGTGAGGATGGTGAAAAACTGTTTTTT.

This clonotype was observed at least ten times. The chain links TRBV20-1 to TRBJ2-5; the D is unclear. This CDR3 has 12 amino acids. Germline lookup yields CDR1 DFQATT and CDR2 SNEGSKA (reference sequence). Trimming stripped 3 bases from V and 0 bases from J, with 5 bases between. CDR3 DNA: TGCAGTGCTAGTAGGAACCAAGAGACCCAGTACTTC. It translates to CSASRNQETQYF.

The rearrangement joins TRBV4-3 to TRBJ1-5; D uncertain. V shed 0 bases and J shed 1 base, with 10 bases lying between them. The CDR3 has 16 residues. The germline CDR1 and CDR2 sequences are LGHNA and YSLEER. CDR3 loop: CASSQEWRGSNQPQHF. CDR3 nucleotides: TGCGCCAGCAGCCAAGAATGGAGAGGGAGCAATCAGCCCCAGCATTTT.

The chain is built from TRBV5-1 and TRBJ1-3; D uncertain. CDR1 SGHRS and CDR2 YFSETQ come from the germline V gene. The V end lost 0 bases, the J end lost 1 base, and 5 bases lay between the germline ends. The CDR3 covers 14 residues. The CDR3 loop reads CASSLDLSGNTIYF. The CDR3 coding sequence is TGCGCCAGCAGCTTGGATCTTTCTGGAAACACCATATATTTT.

This clonotype was seen a handful of times. V and J are TRBV16 and TRBJ2-1; possible D gene TRBD1, 6 bases. The CDR3 has 15 amino acids. Germline lookup yields CDR1 KGHSY and CDR2 FQNENV. The V end lost 7 bases, the J end lost 1 base, and 14 bases lay between the germline ends. The CDR3 DNA reads TGTGCCAGCACAGTCCAACAGGGATCCTACAATGAGCAGTTCTTC. The encoded protein is CASTVQQGSYNEQFF.

In regard to this clonotype: A much larger clone lies a single base off, so this may be a read error. CDR3 amino acids: CASSQVSKGVYAQYF. The CDR3 DNA reads as TGCGCCAGCAGCCAAGTTAGCAAGGGGGTTTACGCGCAGTACTTC. The V call is TRBV4-3, the J call TRBJ2-7; possible D gene TRBD1, 6 bases. CDR1 is LGHNA and CDR2 is YSLEER in the germline V gene. The CDR3 totals 15 residues.

The chain recombines TRBV6-8 with TRBJ2-1; 10 bases line up with TRBD1. The CDR3 is 16 residues long. Germline CDR1 MNHGY, CDR2 SAAAGT. J lost 10 bases, V lost 1 base, and 10 bases had no gene match. The CDR3 bases are TGTGCCAGCAGTTACTTAATCAGGGGGACAGGGGTCGAGCAGTTCTTC. Its translation: CASSYLIRGTGVEQFF.

This clonotype has more than one count but fewer than ten. The V call is TRBV5-1, the J call TRBJ2-7, with 12 bases aligning to TRBD1. Trimming removed 4 bases from V and 2 bases from J; junction bases left unmatched: 13. This CDR3 has 18 residues. CDR1 is SGHRS, CDR2 YFSETQ, per germline. The CDR3 sequence: CASSGPGQGAYPTYEQYF. In nucleotides, the CDR3 is TGCGCCAGCAGCGGTCCGGGACAGGGGGCTTACCCGACCTACGAGCAGTACTTC.